This TCR beta chain is from a study of cytomegalovirus exposure and HLA in healthy donors. Study details: A data release that came early held roughly 90 million unique TCRs from HLA-typed donors.

Study-level results: Usually a TCR sequence was rare, but some public TCRs were found in many donors.

The PCR had 60 Vbeta and 13 Jbeta primers. This table comes from immunoSEQ multiplex PCR, and its TCRdb copy is limited to in-frame clones, with some not included. The sample consists of 110,000 to 150,000 clones, around 9.6% of them appearing once. The ends were cut back, 0 bases at V and 1 base at J, with 10 bases in the middle. Germline-derived CDR1 and CDR2 are LNHDA and SQIVND (reference sequence). The CDR3 sequence is 16 residues long. Each donor's status was that of a healthy bone marrow donor. This clone was picked up a small number of times. The target antigen is unknown. This clonotype originated in a male donor in good health and CMV-seronegative. Sequencing was carried out using PBMCs. The chain couples TRBV19 to TRBJ1-5; a possible D gene is TRBD1 (6 bases). The CDR3: CASSIDTRGSNQPQHF. The CDR3 nucleotides read TGTGCCAGTAGTATAGATACCAGGGGAAGCAATCAGCCCCAGCATTTT. Variable domain in full (rest from reference TRBV19 and TRBJ1-5): DGGITQSPKYLFRKEGQNVTLSCEQNLNHDAMYWYRQDPGQGLRLIYYSQIVNDFQKGDIAEGYSVSREKKESFPLTVTSAQKNPTAFYLCASSIDTRGSNQPQHFGDGTRLSIL.